These T cell receptor beta chains were read from a single sample in a study of T cell changes during pregnancy in multiple sclerosis. Produced via immunoSEQ multiplex PCR; TCRdb's table is partial and in-frame only. This table holds tens of thousands of clones, 85% to 90% found once. Sequencing used peripheral blood from another person, used as feeder cells. These TCRs come from a human donor whose cells served as feeder cells for cultures in a pregnancy study. CDR3s include the opening cysteine and the closing phenylalanine or tryptophan. A D gene is named only where the DNA matches it firmly. Clone size is shown for a subset of rows, as once, few, many or a class of expanded clone.

v_gene,abundance,j_gene,d_gene,CDR3nt,CDR3aa
TRBV27,-,TRBJ2-7,-,TGTGCCAGCAGCCTCGCGGGGAGCTCCTACGAGCAGTACTTC,CASSLAGSSYEQYF
TRBV30,-,TRBJ1-4,-,TGTGCCTGGAGTGGGGAAAACTTGGTTAATGAAAAACTGTTTTTT,CAWSGENLVNEKLFF
TRBV19,few,TRBJ1-4,TRBD1,TGTGCCAGTAGTAACCGGGACAGGGTTAAGTTAGAACTGTTTTTT,CASSNRDRVKLELFF
TRBV7-3,-,TRBJ2-1,TRBD2,TGTGCCAGCAGCTTAGGCTCGGGACTAGCGAGATACAATGAGCAGTTCTTC,CASSLGSGLARYNEQFF
TRBV10-1,-,TRBJ1-1,-,TGCGCCAGCAGTGAAGGGGCAAGCGGCACTGAAGCTTTCTTT,CASSEGASGTEAFF
TRBV7-2,-,TRBJ1-4,-,TGTGCCAGCAGCACTCGAAACGGGGGGACGGAAACTAATGAAAAACTGTTTTTT,CASSTRNGGTETNEKLFF
TRBV9,-,TRBJ1-4,TRBD1,TGTGCCAGCAGCGTACACGTTCAGGGGGCGCCCCCTAAACTGTTTTTT,CASSVHVQGAPPKLFF
TRBV5-1,-,TRBJ2-2,-,TGCGCCAGCAGCTTGGGATTTTCAGACTATACCACCGGGGAGCTGTTTTTT,CASSLGFSDYTTGELFF
TRBV2,-,TRBJ2-2,-,TGTGCCAGCAGTGTCCAGGTTAACACCGGGGAGCTGTTTTTT,CASSVQVNTGELFF
TRBV19,-,TRBJ1-2,TRBD1,TGTGCCAGTATTGGACAGGCCCTAAACTATGGCTACACCTTC,CASIGQALNYGYTF
TRBV4-2,-,TRBJ1-2,-,TGTGCCAGCAGCCATGATCTGGGGGCTAACTATGGCTACACCTTC,CASSHDLGANYGYTF
TRBV5-1,-,TRBJ1-2,TRBD1,TGCGCCAGCAGCTTGGGACAGGGCGGTGGCTACACCTTC,CASSLGQGGGYTF
TRBV5-1,-,TRBJ2-1,-,TGCGCCAGCACCCCCCGGGGGGCTAGTGGGGTCTCTACCCAGTTCTTC,CASTPRGASGVSTQFF
TRBV18,-,TRBJ1-1,-,TGTGCCAGCTCACCATCCAAGGGGTTAGAAACTGAAGCTTTCTTT,CASSPSKGLETEAFF
TRBV6-5,-,TRBJ1-4,-,TGTGCCAGCAGTTACGGGACACCCCTAACTAATGAAAAACTGTTTTTT,CASSYGTPLTNEKLFF
TRBV27,-,TRBJ2-2,-,TGTGCCGCGGGGGCTGGGGACATTGGTCCCGGGGAGCTGTTTTTT,CAAGAGDIGPGELFF
TRBV5-1,-,TRBJ1-1,TRBD1,TGCGCCAGCGCCGGGACAGTGAACACTGAAGCTTTCTTT,CASAGTVNTEAFF
TRBV10-3,-,TRBJ1-2,TRBD1,TGTGCCATCAGCCTAGGACAGGGGGCGCGGGGCTACACCTTC,CAISLGQGARGYTF
TRBV5-4,-,TRBJ2-5,-,TGTGCCAGCAGCTTGGAGGAGACCCAGTACTTC,CASSLEETQYF
TRBV4-1,-,TRBJ2-7,-,TGCGCCAGCAGCCAAGCACTGGGGCAGTACGAGCAGTACTTC,CASSQALGQYEQYF
TRBV4-3,-,TRBJ1-1,TRBD1,TGCGCCAGCAGCCAAGAAGTAGGGGGCGTCGGTGAAGCTTTCTTT,CASSQEVGGVGEAFF
TRBV7-9,-,TRBJ1-4,-,TGTGCCAGCAGCCTCGGGGATACAAATGAAAAACTGTTTTTT,CASSLGDTNEKLFF
TRBV6-5,-,TRBJ2-3,-,TGTGCCAGCAGTACAAGGGACGCGCAGTATTTT,CASSTRDAQYF
TRBV28,-,TRBJ2-1,TRBD2,TGTGCCAGCAACCCTAGCGGAGGGTTTTACAATGAGCAGTTCTTC,CASNPSGGFYNEQFF
TRBV7-9,once,TRBJ1-1,-,TGTGCCAGCAGCTTAGACGGGGGACGTAACACTGAAGCTTTCTTT,CASSLDGGRNTEAFF